The 14 T cell receptor beta chains below all came from one sample that was sequenced in a study of T cell changes during pregnancy in multiple sclerosis. Data came from immunoSEQ multiplex PCR; TCRdb stores just in-frame clones and leaves some out. Of around 49,000 clones in the sample, over 90% were seen once. The starting material was CD4+ T cells from peripheral blood mononuclear cells, obtained after pregnancy. Receptor source: a female donor in good health, enrolled as a control in a pregnancy study.

The V gene is TRBV7-3, the J gene TRBJ2-3; 9 bases line up with TRBD2. Unmatched junction bases numbered 4, after V lost 2 bases and J lost 4 bases. Per the germline V gene, CDR1 is SGHTA and CDR2 is FQGTGA. The CDR3 is made up of 15 amino acids. Here the CDR3 reads CASSLLRGGPDTQYF. The CDR3, as DNA: TGTGCCAGCAGCTTATTGCGGGGGGGCCCAGATACGCAGTATTTT.

This clone was seen more than once but under ten times. The chain carries TRBV30 and TRBJ1-5, with D perhaps TRBD1 (6 bases). Germline CDR1 is GTSNPN and CDR2 is SVGIG (reference sequence). V shed 5 bases and J shed 0 bases, with 8 bases lying between them. The length of the CDR3 is 13 residues. The CDR3 bases are TGTGCCTGGCAACAGGGTAGCAATCAGCCCCAGCATTTT. The encoded protein is CAWQQGSNQPQHF.

The V and J genes are TRBV4-1 and TRBJ2-1; D may be TRBD1 (6 bases). Trimming cost V 8 bases and J 0 bases, with 20 bases left between them. This CDR3 is 17 amino acids long. Looked up from germline, CDR1 is MGHRA and CDR2 is YSYEKL. The CDR3 region has the DNA TGCGCCAGCGGCGTTAACGTGGGGGCGAGCTCCTACAATGAGCAGTTCTTC. This gives the protein CASGVNVGASSYNEQFF.

This clone has only one observation. The chain joins TRBV5-4 to TRBJ1-6; maybe TRBD1 (6 bases). V was trimmed by 5 bases and J by 0 bases, leaving 12 bases between them. CDR1 is SGHNT and CDR2 is YYREEE in the germline V gene (reference sequence). This CDR3 region has 16 residues. CDR3 bases: TGTGCCAGCAGTTGGACAGATCACTCCTATAATTCACCCCTCCACTTT. It is translated as CASSWTDHSYNSPLHF. Filled out from reference TRBV5-4 and TRBJ1-6, the complete variable domain reads ETGVTQSPTHLIKTRGQQVTLRCSSQSGHNTVSWYQQALGQGPQFIFQYYREEENGRGNFPPRFSGLQFPNYSSELNVNALELDDSALYLCASSWTDHSYNSPLHFGNGTRLTVT.

The rearrangement uses TRBV28 and TRBJ2-1, with D perhaps TRBD2 (5 bases). CDR3 length: 11 residues. Germline CDR1 reads MDHEN; CDR2 reads SYDVKM. The CDR3 sequence: CGTSSYNEQFF. CDR3 coding DNA: TGTGGAACTAGCTCCTACAATGAGCAGTTCTTC.

This chain uses TRBV30 with TRBJ1-4, with a weak D call TRBD1 (6 bases). V was clipped by 2 bases and J by 5 bases, with 15 bases between them. Per germline, CDR1 GTSNPN and CDR2 SVGIG (reference sequence). This CDR3 is built from 15 residues. The CDR3 nucleotides read TGTGCCTGGAGTCTCAAGGACAGTTTAAATGAAAAACTGTTTTTT. Translation: CAWSLKDSLNEKLFF. Using reference TRBV30 and TRBJ1-4 for the parts outside the CDR3, the full variable domain is SQTIHQWPATLVQPVGSPLSLECTVEGTSNPNLYWYRQAAGRGLQLLFYSVGIGQISSEVPQNLSASRPQDRQFILSSKKLLLSDSGFYLCAWSLKDSLNEKLFFGSGTQLSVL.

V and J are TRBV7-9 and TRBJ1-1; the D is unclear. V lost 2 bases, J lost 0 bases, and 16 bases lay in between. Germline V gene data show CDR1 as SEHNR and CDR2 as FQNEAQ (reference sequence). There are 17 residues in the CDR3. CDR3 loop: CASSLSRFGEMNTEAFF. CDR3 nucleotides: TGTGCCAGCAGCTTATCCCGGTTTGGAGAGATGAACACTGAAGCTTTCTTT.

Here the CDR3 reads CASRWGQLSMYTEAFF. The CDR3 DNA follows: TGTGCCAGCAGGTGGGGACAGTTAAGTATGTACACTGAAGCTTTCTTT. The gene calls are TRBV28 and TRBJ1-1; TRBD1 matches at 7 bases. The germline gives CDR1 MDHEN, CDR2 SYDVKM. J was trimmed by 3 bases and V by 6 bases; bases with no gene match: 13. The CDR3 runs to 16 residues.

The chain has TRBV19 and TRBJ2-7, with TRBD2 matching 8 bases. This CDR3 has 14 residues. From germline, CDR1 is LNHDA and CDR2 SQIVND (reference sequence). Trimming took 6 bases from V and 4 from J; bases not matched to a gene: 8. CDR3 sequence: CASSGGGKVYEQYF. The CDR3, as DNA: TGTGCCAGTAGCGGGGGGGGGAAGGTGTACGAGCAGTACTTC. The full variable domain, completed using reference TRBV19 and TRBJ2-7, is DGGITQSPKYLFRKEGQNVTLSCEQNLNHDAMYWYRQDPGQGLRLIYYSQIVNDFQKGDIAEGYSVSREKKESFPLTVTSAQKNPTAFYLCASSGGGKVYEQYFGPGTRLTVT.

This chain connects TRBV25-1 to TRBJ2-5; D not resolved. CDR1 and CDR2 (germline): MGHDK, SYGVNS. The CDR3 is 12 amino acids. The V and J ends lost 4 bases and 0 bases respectively, with 3 bases between them. CDR3 DNA sequence: TGTGCCAGCAGTGCGTACCAAGAGACCCAGTACTTC. Translating gives CASSAYQETQYF. Filled out from reference TRBV25-1 and TRBJ2-5, the complete variable domain reads EADIYQTPRYLVIGTGKKITLECSQTMGHDKMYWYQQDPGMELHLIHYSYGVNSTEKGDLSSESTVSRIRTEHFPLTLESARPSHTSQYLCASSAYQETQYFGPGTRLLVL.

CDR3 DNA: TGTGCCAGCTCACCACTTATGGGAGATCTGACCGGCTACACCTTC. Its protein is CASSPLMGDLTGYTF. The J gene is TRBJ1-2, the V gene TRBV18; D remains unclear. V lost 1 base, J lost 8 bases, and 17 bases lay in between. The V gene's germline CDR1 is KGHSH and CDR2 LQKENI. This CDR3 spans 15 amino acids.

The rearrangement links TRBV28 to TRBJ2-1, with TRBD2 matching 7 bases. V shed 2 bases, J shed 7 bases, and the junction held 5 bases outside the gene matches. This CDR3 has 14 amino acids. Germline lookup yields CDR1 MDHEN and CDR2 SYDVKM. CDR3 sequence: CASSLELARNEQFF. The CDR3 DNA reads TGTGCCAGCAGTTTAGAACTAGCGAGAAATGAGCAGTTCTTC.

The chain carries TRBV28 and TRBJ2-3, with 11 bases fitting TRBD2. This CDR3 contains 15 residues. Per the germline V gene, CDR1 is MDHEN and CDR2 is SYDVKM. V was pared by 5 bases and J by 2 bases, with 3 bases of the junction left unmatched. The CDR3 DNA reads TGTGCCAGCAGTGGGGGACTAGCGGTCACAGATACGCAGTATTTT. It codes for CASSGGLAVTDTQYF.

On this clone: Other DNA sequences from this sample encode an identical CDR3 as well. The chain uses TRBV28 and TRBJ2-7; D is ambiguous. The V and J ends lost 3 bases and 1 base respectively, with 7 bases between them. The CDR3 spans 13 residues. CDR1 is MDHEN and CDR2 is SYDVKM in the germline V gene. As DNA, the CDR3 is TGTGCCAGCAGTTTGGGCAGTTCCTACGAGCAGTACTTC. This encodes CASSLGSSYEQYF.